The 27 T cell receptor beta chains below were found in one sample sequenced in a study of blood T cell repertoires in COVID-19. Produced via immunoSEQ multiplex PCR; TCRdb's table is partial and in-frame only. The sample comprises 8,500 to 14,000 clones, 80% to 90% of which are singletons, and about 10% rests with the top ten. The sequenced sample consisted of peripheral blood. These receptor sequences come from a human donor in a cohort sampled during active COVID-19.

The chain uses TRBV11-3 and TRBJ2-7, with 7 bases that match TRBD1. From germline, CDR1 is SGHNT and CDR2 YENEEA. The CDR3 has 17 amino acids. V lost 1 base and J lost 0; bases outside the gene matches: 9. The CDR3 protein is CASSLVTGTASSYEQYF. The CDR3 region has the DNA TGTGCCAGCAGCTTAGTAACCGGGACAGCGAGCTCCTACGAGCAGTACTTC.

The chain couples TRBV11-1 to TRBJ2-7; 9 bases line up with TRBD2. The length of the CDR3 is 16 residues. V dropped 2 bases and J dropped 1; count of bases not matched to a gene: 6. Germline CDR1 is SGHAT and CDR2 is FQDESV (reference sequence). This CDR3 is CASSLSVTSGSYEQYF. The DNA for the CDR3 is TGTGCCAGCAGCTTATCTGTGACTAGCGGTTCCTACGAGCAGTACTTC.

CDR3 sequence (DNA): TGTGCCAGCAGCCGCGGACTAGCGGGGGGCCTAGTGGGAGATACGCAGTATTTT. Its translation is CASSRGLAGGLVGDTQYF. The rearrangement links TRBV3-1 (or the pseudogene TRBV3-2) to TRBJ2-3; TRBD2 matches 14 bases. This CDR3 contains 18 residues. Per the germline V gene, CDR1 is LGHDT and CDR2 is YNNKEL (reference sequence). Unmatched junction bases numbered 11, after V lost 4 bases and J lost 5 bases.

This CDR3 is CASSYEKGTENTEAFF. CDR3 DNA: TGTGCCAGCAGTTACGAAAAAGGGACAGAGAACACTGAAGCTTTCTTT. This chain uses TRBV6-2 or TRBV6-3 with TRBJ1-1, with TRBD1 identical over 7 bases. CDR1 MNHEY and CDR2 SVGEGT come from the germline V gene. This CDR3 has 16 residues. Losses at the gene ends were 2 bases for V and 1 base for J; bases not matched to a gene: 7.

The chain recombines TRBV30 with TRBJ1-4; 7 bases align to TRBD1. Germline-derived CDR1 and CDR2 are GTSNPN and SVGIG (reference sequence). Germline trimming cut 3 bases from V and 5 bases from J; bases unmatched to any gene: 9. The CDR3 runs 15 residues. This CDR3 is CAWSPGQVVNEKLFF. For the CDR3, the DNA is TGTGCCTGGAGCCCAGGACAGGTGGTGAATGAAAAACTGTTTTTT. Complete variable domain (other parts from reference TRBV30 and TRBJ1-4): SQTIHQWPATLVQPVGSPLSLECTVEGTSNPNLYWYRQAAGRGLQLLFYSVGIGQISSEVPQNLSASRPQDRQFILSSKKLLLSDSGFYLCAWSPGQVVNEKLFFGSGTQLSVL.

The J gene is TRBJ1-1, the V gene TRBV6-5; D gene uncertain. CDR1 MNHEY and CDR2 SVGAGI come from the germline V gene. The length of the CDR3 is 12 residues. V was shortened by 6 bases and J by 1 base, with 6 bases between the two germline ends. CDR3 sequence reads: CASSRGNTEAFF. DNA for the CDR3: TGTGCCAGCAGCCGGGGGAACACTGAAGCTTTCTTT.

Note on this clone: A read error may produce the germline difference seen at one junction end. V and J are TRBV11-3 and TRBJ2-3, with 12 bases lining up with TRBD2. Germline CDR1 SGHNT, CDR2 YENEEA. This CDR3 region has 16 residues. The CDR3 region is CASSPGLAGSRDTQYF. The CDR3 nucleotides read TGTGCCAGCAGCCCAGGACTAGCGGGGAGCAGAGATACGCAGTATTTT.

The V and J genes are TRBV6-2 or TRBV6-3 and TRBJ1-5; D might be TRBD1 (5 bases). The CDR3 runs to 16 residues. The V end lost 0 bases, the J end lost 1 base, and 10 bases lay between the germline ends. The germline CDR1 and CDR2 sequences are MNHEY and SVGEGT. CDR3 bases: TGTGCCAGCAGTTACTCGATCGGGGGGAGCAATCAGCCCCAGCATTTT. It encodes CASSYSIGGSNQPQHF.

J is TRBJ2-3 and V is TRBV29-1, with no clear D. The CDR3 spans 12 residues. Germline CDR1 reads SQVTM; CDR2 reads ANQGSEA. V was shortened by 4 bases and J by 4 bases, with 9 bases between the two germline ends. The CDR3: CSVGLRADTQYF. CDR3 nucleotides: TGCAGCGTTGGCTTACGAGCAGATACGCAGTATTTT.

This clone was seen a single time. The chain uses TRBV28 and TRBJ1-2; 7 nucleotides align to TRBD1. The germline gives CDR1 MDHEN, CDR2 SYDVKM. CDR3 length: 16 amino acids. J lost 7 bases, V lost 5 bases, and 16 bases had no gene match. CDR3 region: CASSPPALQGFSGYTF. The CDR3 DNA is TGTGCCAGCAGTCCCCCCGCGTTACAGGGGTTTAGTGGCTACACCTTC.

The chain uses TRBV7-8 and TRBJ1-5; 9 nucleotides agree with TRBD1. CDR1 SGHVS and CDR2 FQNEAQ come from the germline V gene. The trim removed 3 bases at V and 4 bases at J, leaving 7 bases unmatched. This CDR3 contains 16 residues. The CDR3, as DNA: TGTGCCAGCAGCTTCCGGGACAGGGAGCAAAATCAGCCCCAGCATTTT. As protein: CASSFRDREQNQPQHF. Full variable domain (rest looked up from reference TRBV7-8 and TRBJ1-5): GAGVSQSPRYKVAKRGQDVALRCDPISGHVSLFWYQQALGQGPEFLTYFQNEAQLDKSGLPSDRFFAERPEGSVSTLKIQRTQQEDSAVYLCASSFRDREQNQPQHFGDGTRLSIL.

The count of this clone is one. The chain uses TRBV6-5 and TRBJ2-7; D is possibly TRBD2 (7 bases). The CDR3 is 14 residues long. V gave up 5 bases and J gave up 5 bases, with 16 bases separating them. CDR1 and CDR2 from the germline V gene are MNHEY and SVGAGI. CDR3 loop: CASSQGWGGNEQYF. The CDR3 DNA reads TGTGCCAGCAGTCAGGGGTGGGGGGGCAACGAGCAGTACTTC.

J is TRBJ2-1 and V is TRBV5-1, with 11 bases lining up with TRBD2. Trimming cost V 3 bases and J 4 bases; bases outside gene matches: 9. CDR3 size: 17 residues. Germline CDR1 SGHRS, CDR2 YFSETQ. The CDR3 nucleotides read TGCGCCAGCAGCTCCGGGAGGGGACTAGCGGATTACAATGAGCAGTTCTTC. Its protein product is CASSSGRGLADYNEQFF. Full variable domain (remainder filled in from reference TRBV5-1 and TRBJ2-1): KAGVTQTPRYLIKTRGQQVTLSCSPISGHRSVSWYQQTPGQGLQFLFEYFSETQRNKGNFPGRFSGRQFSNSRSEMNVSTLELGDSALYLCASSSGRGLADYNEQFFGPGTRLTVL.

The rearrangement joins TRBV7-9 to TRBJ1-1; D is possibly TRBD1 (5 bases). The V and J ends lost 5 bases and 6 bases respectively, with 16 bases between them. This CDR3 is built from 14 residues. The germline gives CDR1 SEHNR, CDR2 FQNEAQ (reference sequence). In nucleotides, the CDR3 is TGTGCCAGCAGCATATCCGTTGGGGCTTCTGAAGCTTTCTTT. Translating gives CASSISVGASEAFF.

The chain is built from TRBV10-2 and TRBJ2-7; 8 positions agree with TRBD1. CDR3 length: 14 residues. With 2 bases clipped from V and 5 bases from J, the junction kept 5 bases outside the gene matches. Per germline, CDR1 WSHSY and CDR2 SAAADI. The CDR3 DNA reads as TGCGCCAGCAGTGAGCAGGGGGCGCAGCACGAGCAGTACTTC. Translated: CASSEQGAQHEQYF.

This chain connects TRBV19 to TRBJ2-1, with TRBD2 identical over 12 bases. Looked up from germline, CDR1 is LNHDA and CDR2 is SQIVND (reference sequence). V shed 9 bases, J shed 7 bases, and the junction held 19 bases outside the gene matches. This CDR3 has 18 residues. CDR3 nucleotide sequence: TGTGCCAGCCATCGTGGGTCTAGCGGGGGGGCTGCTTCGAATGAGCAGTTCTTC. Amino acid sequence: CASHRGSSGGAASNEQFF. The variable domain in full, with the rest retrieved from reference TRBV19 and TRBJ2-1, is DGGITQSPKYLFRKEGQNVTLSCEQNLNHDAMYWYRQDPGQGLRLIYYSQIVNDFQKGDIAEGYSVSREKKESFPLTVTSAQKNPTAFYLCASHRGSSGGAASNEQFFGPGTRLTVL.

The chain has TRBV6-5 and TRBJ2-5; D perhaps matches TRBD1 (5 bases). The CDR3 sequence is 13 residues long. CDR1 MNHEY and CDR2 SVGAGI come from the germline V gene. With 2 bases removed from V and 1 base from J, the gap between germline ends came to 5 bases. The CDR3 coding sequence is TGTGCCAGCAGTTACGACAGCCAAGAGACCCAGTACTTC. This gives the protein CASSYDSQETQYF.

The chain carries TRBV27 and TRBJ1-2, with D maybe TRBD1 (5 bases). V lost 5 bases and J 4 bases, leaving 20 bases between the germline ends. The CDR3 is 16 amino acids. CDR1 and CDR2 (germline): MNHEY, SMNVEV (reference sequence). Written as DNA, the CDR3 is TGTGCCAGCAGTCGCTTGGCAGGGAACGGGGGCTATGGCTACACCTTC. It specifies CASSRLAGNGGYGYTF.

The chain employs TRBV21-1 and TRBJ1-6; the tabulated D call, TRBD1, remains unverified against the DNA. TRBV21-1 is a pseudogene segment. The CDR3 contains 16 residues. CDR3 sequence: CASSNLTGKYNSPLHF. CDR3 in DNA: TGTGCCAGCAGCAACCTGACAGGGAAATATAATTCACCCCTCCACTTT.

CDR3: CASSVGQGLQETQYF. CDR3 nucleotide sequence: TGCGCCAGCAGCGTCGGACAGGGGCTCCAAGAGACCCAGTACTTC. This chain joins TRBV10-2 and TRBJ2-5, with TRBD1 identical over 9 bases. Germline V gene data show CDR1 as WSHSY and CDR2 as SAAADI. Unmatched junction bases numbered 6, after V lost 6 bases and J lost 1 base. The CDR3 has 15 residues.

The rearrangement joins TRBV7-9 to TRBJ2-1; possibly TRBD1 for D (7 bases). V was pared by 5 bases and J by 7 bases, with 18 bases between. Looked up from germline, CDR1 is SEHNR and CDR2 is FQNEAQ (reference sequence). The CDR3 runs 15 residues. The CDR3 reads CASSAAGQNPNEQFF. CDR3 nucleotide sequence: TGTGCCAGCAGCGCCGCGGGACAGAACCCTAATGAGCAGTTCTTC.

The chain has TRBV7-9 and TRBJ2-1, with TRBD2 as a possible D gene (6 bases). The V end lost 1 base, the J end lost 4 bases, and 14 bases lay between the germline ends. This CDR3 contains 16 residues. CDR1 and CDR2 from the germline V gene are SEHNR and FQNEAQ (reference sequence). CDR3 loop: CASSLGGGRIYNEQFF. Here the CDR3 DNA reads TGTGCCAGCAGCTTAGGGGGAGGACGGATTTACAATGAGCAGTTCTTC. Using reference TRBV7-9 and TRBJ2-1 for the parts outside the CDR3, the full variable domain is DTGVSQNPRHKITKRGQNVTFRCDPISEHNRLYWYRQTLGQGPEFLTYFQNEAQLEKSRLLSDRFSAERPKGSFSTLEIQRTEQGDSAMYLCASSLGGGRIYNEQFFGPGTRLTVL.

J is TRBJ1-3 and V is TRBV3-1 (or the pseudogene TRBV3-2); D not certain. This CDR3 contains 13 residues. Trimming removed 4 bases at V and 0 bases at J, with 4 bases between. Germline V gene data show CDR1 as LGHDT and CDR2 as YNNKEL (reference sequence). CDR3: CASSRLSGNTIYF. In nucleotides, the CDR3 is TGTGCCAGCAGCCGACTCTCTGGAAACACCATATATTTT.

This chain uses TRBV6-6 with TRBJ1-6, with unresolved D. Germline assignment: CDR1 MNHNY and CDR2 SVGAGI (reference sequence). V was cut by 4 bases and J by 8 bases, with 6 bases left in between. CDR3 length: 12 amino acids. CDR3 amino acids: CASSSPDSPLHF. The CDR3 nucleotides read TGTGCCAGCAGTTCCCCCGATTCACCCCTCCACTTT.

This clone has just one count. The CDR3 DNA reads TGTGCCAGCTCACCAGAGGGGGCGGGCACTGAAGCTTTCTTT. It is translated as CASSPEGAGTEAFF. This sequence joins TRBV18 and TRBJ1-1; 7 bases are shared with TRBD1. Germline values: CDR1 KGHSH, CDR2 LQKENI. V trimming: 2 bases; J trimming: 4 bases; junction bases outside the gene matches: 4. This CDR3 region has 14 residues.

V gene TRBV7-8 combines with J gene TRBJ1-2; no definite D call. The CDR3 sequence is 13 residues long. V shed 2 bases and J shed 8 bases, with 12 bases lying between them. Per germline, CDR1 SGHVS and CDR2 FQNEAQ. The CDR3 spells CASSLPGSWGYTF. The CDR3 DNA follows: TGTGCCAGCAGCTTACCGGGGTCATGGGGCTACACCTTC.

This clone came up once. The rearrangement uses TRBV5-1 and TRBJ2-2; 11 bases match TRBD1. Germline V CDR1 and CDR2: SGHRS, YFSETQ. With 4 bases clipped from V and 3 bases from J, the junction kept 8 bases outside the gene matches. This CDR3 has 17 residues. The CDR3 DNA reads as TGCGCCAGCAGCCCGGACAGGGGGCGCGAGGACACCGGGGAGCTGTTTTTT. This gives the protein CASSPDRGREDTGELFF.